The T cell receptor beta chain under discussion was sequenced for a study of blood T cell repertoires in COVID-19. The wider study: Both acute and convalescent COVID-19 samples were obtained from the United States, Italy and Spain. PBMCs, B-cell-depleted T cells, or T cells were the source of the cDNA or gDNA that made up the material.

The Seattle patients, enrolled during active infection, were followed longitudinally. CDR3 length: 16 residues. The V gene end was trimmed by 2 bases and the J gene end by 0 bases; junction bases not matched to a gene: 4. The germline CDR1 and CDR2 sequences are KGHSH and LQKENI. Per the original methods: Reference gene primer amplification yielded estimated nucleated cell counts. Libraries were prepared by immunoSEQ multiplex PCR; TCRdb keeps only in-frame clonotypes and omits some of them. V and J calls plus clone size are reproduced from that table; the DNA served to infer D and trimming. The sample yields 300,000 to 350,000 clones, around 88% seen once.

This chain connects TRBV18 to TRBJ1-5; 7 bases align to TRBD1. This TCR came from a woman aged 30 to 39 with COVID-19, enrolled during active disease. The sample taken for sequencing was peripheral blood. The CDR3 spells CASSPLGQRSNQPQHF. The CDR3, as DNA: TGTGCCAGCTCACCATTGGGACAGCGTAGCAATCAGCCCCAGCATTTT.